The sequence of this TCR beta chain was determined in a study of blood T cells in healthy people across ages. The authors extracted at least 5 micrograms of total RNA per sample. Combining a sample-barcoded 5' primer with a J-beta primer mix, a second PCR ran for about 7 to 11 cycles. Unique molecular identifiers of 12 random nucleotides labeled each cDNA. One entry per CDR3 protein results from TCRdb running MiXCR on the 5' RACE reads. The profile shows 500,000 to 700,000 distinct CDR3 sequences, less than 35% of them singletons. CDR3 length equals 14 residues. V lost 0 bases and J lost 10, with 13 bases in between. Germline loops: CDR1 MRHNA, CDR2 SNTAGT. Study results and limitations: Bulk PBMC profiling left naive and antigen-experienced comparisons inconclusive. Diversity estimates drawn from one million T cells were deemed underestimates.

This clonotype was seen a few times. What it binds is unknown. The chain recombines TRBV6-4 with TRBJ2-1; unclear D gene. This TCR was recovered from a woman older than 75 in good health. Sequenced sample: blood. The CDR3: CASSDSGRGKEQFF. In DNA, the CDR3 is TGTGCCAGCAGTGACTCAGGCAGAGGAAAGGAGCAGTTCTTC.